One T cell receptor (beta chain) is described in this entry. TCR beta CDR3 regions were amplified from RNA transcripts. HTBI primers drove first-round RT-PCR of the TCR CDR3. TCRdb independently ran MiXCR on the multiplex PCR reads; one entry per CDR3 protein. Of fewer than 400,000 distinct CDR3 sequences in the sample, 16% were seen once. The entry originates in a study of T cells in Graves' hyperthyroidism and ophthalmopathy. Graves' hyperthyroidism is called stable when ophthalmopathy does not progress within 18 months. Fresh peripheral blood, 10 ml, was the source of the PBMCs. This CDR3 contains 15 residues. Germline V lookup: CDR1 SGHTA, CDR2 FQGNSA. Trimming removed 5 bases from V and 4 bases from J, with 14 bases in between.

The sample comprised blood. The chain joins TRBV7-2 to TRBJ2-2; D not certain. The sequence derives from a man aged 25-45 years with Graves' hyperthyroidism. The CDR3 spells CASSQQTGITGELFF. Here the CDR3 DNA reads TGTGCCAGCAGCCAACAGACTGGAATCACCGGGGAGCTGTTTTTT.